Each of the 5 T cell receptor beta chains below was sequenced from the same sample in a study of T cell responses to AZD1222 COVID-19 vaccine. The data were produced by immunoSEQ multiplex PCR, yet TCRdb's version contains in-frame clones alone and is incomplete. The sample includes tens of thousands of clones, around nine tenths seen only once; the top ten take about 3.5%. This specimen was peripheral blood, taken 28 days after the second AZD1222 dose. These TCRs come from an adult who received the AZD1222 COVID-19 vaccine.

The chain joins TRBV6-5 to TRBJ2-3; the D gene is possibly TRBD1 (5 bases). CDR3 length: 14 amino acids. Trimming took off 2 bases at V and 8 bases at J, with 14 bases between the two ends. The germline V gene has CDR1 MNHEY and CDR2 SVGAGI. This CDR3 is CASSYRGREGTQYF. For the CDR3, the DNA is TGTGCCAGCAGTTACAGGGGCCGTGAAGGTACGCAGTATTTT.

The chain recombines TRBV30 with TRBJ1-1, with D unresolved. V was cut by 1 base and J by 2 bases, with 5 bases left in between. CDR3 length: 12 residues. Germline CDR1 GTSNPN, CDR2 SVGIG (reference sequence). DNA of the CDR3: TGTGCCTGGAGTGGGCATAACACTGAAGCTTTCTTT. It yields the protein CAWSGHNTEAFF.

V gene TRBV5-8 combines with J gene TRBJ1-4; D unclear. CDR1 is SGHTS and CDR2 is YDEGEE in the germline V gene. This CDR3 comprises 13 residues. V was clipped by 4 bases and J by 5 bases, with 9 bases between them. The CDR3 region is CASSVELNEKLFF. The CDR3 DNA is TGTGCCAGCAGCGTGGAGCTGAATGAAAAACTGTTTTTT.

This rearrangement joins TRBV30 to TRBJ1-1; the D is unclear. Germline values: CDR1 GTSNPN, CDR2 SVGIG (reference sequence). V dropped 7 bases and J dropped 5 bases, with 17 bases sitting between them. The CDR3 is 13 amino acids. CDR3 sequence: CASSRNSVTEAFF. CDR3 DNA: TGTGCCTCCTCAAGAAACAGCGTTACTGAAGCTTTCTTT.

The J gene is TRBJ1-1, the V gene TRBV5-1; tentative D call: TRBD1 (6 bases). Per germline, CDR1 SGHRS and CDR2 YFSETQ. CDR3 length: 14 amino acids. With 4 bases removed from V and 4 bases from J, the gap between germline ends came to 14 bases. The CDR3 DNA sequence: TGCGCCAGCAGCGGTGTGGGGGCTGTCACTGAAGCTTTCTTT. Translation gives CASSGVGAVTEAFF.